This T cell receptor (beta chain) was found in a study of blood T cells in healthy people across ages. V was clipped by 4 bases and J by 11 bases; unmatched bases: 15. Germline V gene data show CDR1 as SGHTA and CDR2 as FQGNSA. The CDR3 length is 15 residues. Primers used in a second PCR of roughly 6 to 11 cycles were a sample-barcoded 5' primer and a J-beta primer mix. TCRdb ran MiXCR on the 5' RACE reads and lists one entry per CDR3 protein. The table has hundreds of thousands of distinct CDR3 sequences, 44% seen once; the top ten hold approximately 19%. Details on this clonotype: The target antigen is unknown.

Study findings and constraints: In older individuals, TCR beta diversity per million T cells was lower, falling roughly linearly with age.

The sequencing sample was made of blood. V gene TRBV7-2 combines with J gene TRBJ2-5, with 8 bases matching TRBD2. The sequence derives from a man aged 60-69 years in good health. CDR3 sequence (DNA): TGTGCCAGCAGCTGGGGGACTAGAAGTTACAATGAGCAGTACTTC. This encodes CASSWGTRSYNEQYF.